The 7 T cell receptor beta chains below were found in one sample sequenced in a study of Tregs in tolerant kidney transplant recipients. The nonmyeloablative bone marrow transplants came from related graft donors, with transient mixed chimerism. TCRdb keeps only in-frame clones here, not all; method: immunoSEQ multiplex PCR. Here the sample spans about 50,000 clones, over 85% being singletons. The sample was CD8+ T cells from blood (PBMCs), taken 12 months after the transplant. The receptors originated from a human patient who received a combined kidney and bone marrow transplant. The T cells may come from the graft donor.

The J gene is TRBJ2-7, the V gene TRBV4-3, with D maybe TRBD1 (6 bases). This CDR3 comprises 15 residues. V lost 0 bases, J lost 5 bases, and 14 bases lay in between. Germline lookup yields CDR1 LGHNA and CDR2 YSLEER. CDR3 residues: CASSQEDRSLDEQYF. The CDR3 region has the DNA TGCGCCAGCAGCCAAGAAGACAGGTCCCTAGACGAGCAGTACTTC.

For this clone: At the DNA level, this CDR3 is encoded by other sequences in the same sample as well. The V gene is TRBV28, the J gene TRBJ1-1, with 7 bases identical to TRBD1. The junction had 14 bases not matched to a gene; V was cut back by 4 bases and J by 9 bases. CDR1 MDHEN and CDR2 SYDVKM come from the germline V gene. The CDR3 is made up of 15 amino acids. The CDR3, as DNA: TGTGCCAGCAGTTCGACCCCGGGGACAGATAGAAAAGCTTTCTTT. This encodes CASSSTPGTDRKAFF.

This CDR3 reads CASSLLSLGDTGELFF. The CDR3 coding sequence is TGTGCCAGCAGTTTATTAAGCTTAGGGGACACCGGGGAGCTGTTTTTT. V usage is TRBV27 and J usage is TRBJ2-2; tentative D call: TRBD1 (5 bases). Germline CDR1 is MNHEY and CDR2 is SMNVEV (reference sequence). This CDR3 region has 16 residues. V lost 1 base and J 3 bases, leaving 12 bases between the germline ends.

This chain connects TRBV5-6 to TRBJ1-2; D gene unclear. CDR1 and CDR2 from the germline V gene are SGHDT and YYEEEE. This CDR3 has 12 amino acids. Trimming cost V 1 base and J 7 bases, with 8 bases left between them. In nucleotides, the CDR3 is TGTGCCAGCAGCTTGATGCGGGCTGGCTACACCTTC. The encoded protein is CASSLMRAGYTF.

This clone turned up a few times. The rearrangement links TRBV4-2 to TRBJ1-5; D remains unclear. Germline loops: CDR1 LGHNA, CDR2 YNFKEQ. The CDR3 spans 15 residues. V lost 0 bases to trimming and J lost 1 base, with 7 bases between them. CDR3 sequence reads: CASSQDYNSNQPQHF. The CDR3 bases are TGTGCCAGCAGCCAAGATTACAACAGCAATCAGCCCCAGCATTTT.

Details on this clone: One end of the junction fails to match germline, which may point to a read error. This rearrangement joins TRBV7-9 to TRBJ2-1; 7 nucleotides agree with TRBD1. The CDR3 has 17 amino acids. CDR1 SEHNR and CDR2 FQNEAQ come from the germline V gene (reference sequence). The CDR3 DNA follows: TGTGCCAGCAGCTTAGGGCTGACAGGGATCTCCCACAATGAGCAGTTCTTC. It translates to CASSLGLTGISHNEQFF. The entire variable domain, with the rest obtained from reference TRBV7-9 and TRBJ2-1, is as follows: DTGVSQNPRHKITKRGQNVTFRCDPISEHNRLYWYRQTLGQGPEFLTYFQNEAQLEKSRLLSDRFSAERPKGSFSTLEIQRTEQGDSAMYLCASSLGLTGISHNEQFFGPGTRLTVL.

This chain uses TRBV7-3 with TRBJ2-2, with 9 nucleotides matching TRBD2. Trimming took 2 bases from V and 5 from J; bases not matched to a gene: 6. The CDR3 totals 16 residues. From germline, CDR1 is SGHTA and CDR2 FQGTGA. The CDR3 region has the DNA TGTGCCAGCAGCTTATCCAGCGGGGGGTATACCGGGGAGCTGTTTTTT. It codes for CASSLSSGGYTGELFF.